Presented here are 7 T cell receptor delta chains from one specimen sequenced in a study of gamma-delta chains in newborns, infants, children. TCRdb redid clone calling on the reads using CATT. Of about 8,500 delta-chain clones in the sample, around 3.4% are singletons; the top ten hold 16%. Material for sequencing was blood. The receptors stem from a child who was a newborn, infant or young child, either healthy, febrile or measles-vaccinated (not recorded which).

The assigned J gene is TRDJ3, but the V gene is uncalled; TRDD3, the D gene given by the table, was not confirmed from the DNA. This CDR3 is built from 20 residues. The CDR3 reads CACHTVLEDTSSWDTRQMFF. DNA of the CDR3: TGTGCCTGTCACACCGTACTGGAGGATACCAGCTCCTGGGACACCCGACAGATGTTTTTC.

No V gene call was produced; the J gene was TRDJ3; the table's D call TRDD3 went unverified against the DNA. The CDR3 consists of 20 residues. DNA of the CDR3: TGTGCCTGTGACACCGTACTGGGGGATCCAAGCTCATGGGACACCCGCCAGATGTTTTTC. It translates to CACDTVLGDPSSWDTRQMFF.

This clone was seen more than once but under ten times. The chain has TRDV2 and TRDJ1; 8 bases fit TRDD3. J lost 5 bases, V lost 3 bases, and 4 bases had no gene match. Germline CDR1 GEAIGNYY, CDR2 EKD. The CDR3 is 13 amino acids. The CDR3 coding sequence is TGTGCCTGTGACCTACTGGGGGCTGATAAACTCATCTTT. The encoded protein is CACDLLGADKLIF.

Only a few counts were recorded for this clone. Possible read error: a much larger clone is one base away. V is TRDV2 and J is TRDJ2; 9 bases map to TRDD3. CDR1 is GEAIGNYY, CDR2 EKD, per germline. This CDR3 spans 15 amino acids. CDR3 in DNA: TGTGCCTGTGACACGGGGGATACTTTGACAGTACAACTCTTCTTT. This encodes CACDTGDTLTVQLFF.

By its share, this clone is medium-sized (0.01 to 0.1%). In the same sample, other DNA sequences code for this CDR3. This chain joins TRDV2 and TRDJ3; 8 bases line up with TRDD3. V was clipped by 0 bases and J by 3 bases; unmatched bases: 0. The CDR3 is 16 amino acids. CDR1 and CDR2 (germline): GEAIGNYY, EKD. For the CDR3, the DNA is TGTGCCTGTGACACCGGGGGATACTGGGACACCCGACAGATGTTTTTC. This codes for CACDTGGYWDTRQMFF.

J is TRDJ1 and V is TRDV1; 7 bases fit TRDD3. This CDR3 comprises 17 residues. Looked up from germline, CDR1 is TSWWSYY and CDR2 is QGS. V lost 5 bases, J lost 0 bases, and 12 bases stayed unmatched. The CDR3 reads CALGISYWGVNTDKLIF. The CDR3 nucleotides are TGTGCTCTTGGGATCTCTTACTGGGGAGTTAACACCGATAAACTCATCTTT.

By frequency in the sample, this clone is medium-sized. A read error is the likely source, as a far larger clone sits one nucleotide away. Other DNA sequences of this sample code for an identical CDR3. The CDR3 here is CACDWGSSWDTRQMFF. The CDR3 DNA follows: TGTGCCTGCGACTGGGGGAGCTCCTGGGACACCCGACAGATGTTTTTC. The genes are TRDV2 and TRDJ3, with 9 bases matching TRDD3. The germline V gene has CDR1 GEAIGNYY and CDR2 EKD. V was clipped by 7 bases and J by 0 bases; unmatched bases: 3. This CDR3 has 16 amino acids.